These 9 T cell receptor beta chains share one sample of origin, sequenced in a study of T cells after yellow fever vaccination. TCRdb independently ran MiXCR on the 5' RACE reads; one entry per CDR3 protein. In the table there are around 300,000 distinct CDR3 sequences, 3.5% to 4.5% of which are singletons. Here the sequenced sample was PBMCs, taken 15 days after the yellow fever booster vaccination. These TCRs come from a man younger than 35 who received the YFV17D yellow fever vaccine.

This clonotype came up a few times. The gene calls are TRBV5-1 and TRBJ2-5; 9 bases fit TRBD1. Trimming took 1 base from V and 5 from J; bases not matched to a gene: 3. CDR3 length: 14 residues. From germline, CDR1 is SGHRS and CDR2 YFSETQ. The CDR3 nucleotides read TGCGCCAGCAGCTTGACAGGGGGCGATGAGACCCAGTACTTC. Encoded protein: CASSLTGGDETQYF.

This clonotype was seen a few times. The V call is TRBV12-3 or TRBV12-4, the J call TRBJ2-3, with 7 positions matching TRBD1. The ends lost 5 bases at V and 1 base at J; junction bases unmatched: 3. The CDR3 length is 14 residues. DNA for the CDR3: TGTGCCAGCAGTAATACAGGGGGCACAGATACGCAGTATTTT. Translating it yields CASSNTGGTDTQYF.

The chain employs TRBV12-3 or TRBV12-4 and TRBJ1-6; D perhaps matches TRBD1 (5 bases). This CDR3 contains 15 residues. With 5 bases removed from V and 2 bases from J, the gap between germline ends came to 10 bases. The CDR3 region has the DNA TGTGCCAGCAGTGTCGGGGCCGCCTATAATTCACCCCTCCACTTT. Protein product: CASSVGAAYNSPLHF.

CDR3 sequence reads: CASSSDPYKIHEQFF. Here the CDR3 DNA reads TGTGCCAGCAGCTCGGACCCTTACAAGATCCATGAGCAGTTCTTC. The gene calls are TRBV7-6 and TRBJ2-1; unclear D gene. V dropped 4 bases and J dropped 8 bases, with 18 bases sitting between them. The V gene's germline CDR1 is SGHVS and CDR2 FNYEAQ. This CDR3 has 15 residues. Full variable domain (remainder filled in from reference TRBV7-6 and TRBJ2-1): GAGVSQSPRYKVTKRGQDVALRCDPISGHVSLYWYRQALGQGPEFLTYFNYEAQQDKSGLPNDRFSAERPEGSISTLTIQRTEQRDSAMYRCASSSDPYKIHEQFFGPGTRLTVL.

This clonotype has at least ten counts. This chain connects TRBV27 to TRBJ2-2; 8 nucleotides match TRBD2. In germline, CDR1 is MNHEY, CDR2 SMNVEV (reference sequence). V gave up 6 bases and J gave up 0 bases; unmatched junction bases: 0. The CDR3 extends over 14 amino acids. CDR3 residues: CASRAGANTGELFF. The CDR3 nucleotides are TGTGCCAGCAGAGCGGGGGCGAACACCGGGGAGCTGTTTTTT.

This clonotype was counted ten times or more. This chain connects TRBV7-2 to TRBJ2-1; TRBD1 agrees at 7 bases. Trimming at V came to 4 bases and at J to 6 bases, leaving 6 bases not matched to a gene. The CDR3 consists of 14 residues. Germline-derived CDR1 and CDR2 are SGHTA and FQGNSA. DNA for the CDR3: TGTGCCAGCAGCTCTGGGACAGTGCTCAATGAGCAGTTCTTC. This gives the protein CASSSGTVLNEQFF.

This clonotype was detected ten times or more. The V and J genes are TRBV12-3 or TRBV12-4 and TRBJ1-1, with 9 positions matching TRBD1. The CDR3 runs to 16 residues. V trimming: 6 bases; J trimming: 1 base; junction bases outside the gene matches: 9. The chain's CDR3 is CASSWMLGQGNTEAFF. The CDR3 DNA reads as TGTGCCAGCAGCTGGATGTTGGGACAGGGGAACACTGAAGCTTTCTTT.

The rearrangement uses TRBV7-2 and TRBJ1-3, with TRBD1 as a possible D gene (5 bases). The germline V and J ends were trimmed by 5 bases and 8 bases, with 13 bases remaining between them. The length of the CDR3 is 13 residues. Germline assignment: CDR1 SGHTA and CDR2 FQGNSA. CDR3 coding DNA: TGTGCCAGCAGCCCGGGGGGGGGAGACACCATATATTTT. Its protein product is CASSPGGGDTIYF.

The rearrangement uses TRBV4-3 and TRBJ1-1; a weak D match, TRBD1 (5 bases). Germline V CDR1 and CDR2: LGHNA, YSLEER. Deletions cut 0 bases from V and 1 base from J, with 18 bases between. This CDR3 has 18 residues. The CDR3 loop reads CASSQDIPREGPNTEAFF. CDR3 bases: TGCGCCAGCAGCCAAGACATCCCTCGGGAGGGGCCGAACACTGAAGCTTTCTTT.